The T cell receptor (beta chain) described here comes from a study of cytomegalovirus exposure and HLA in healthy donors. Study-wide results and limits: Within a later analysis, the majority of CMV-associated TCR beta chains appeared HLA-restricted. The study listed roughly 160 cytomegalovirus-associated TCR beta chains. A few CMV-associated chains were confirmed in vitro to be specific for CMV antigens.

As concerns this clone: Its antigen is still unknown.

Vbeta (60) and Jbeta (13) primers were used in the PCR. The table came from immunoSEQ multiplex PCR; TCRdb's copy has only in-frame clones and leaves some out. The sample contains about 4,500 clones, approximately 84% of which appear only once. Germline values: CDR1 SQVTM, CDR2 ANQGSEA. V gave up 0 bases and J gave up 4 bases, with 15 bases separating them. This CDR3 has 15 residues. The receptor was derived from a woman between 40 and 55 years old in good health and CMV-seropositive. The sample comprised PBMCs. V is TRBV29-1 and J is TRBJ1-2; unclear D gene. The CDR3 loop reads CSVEDHATTPYGYTF. The CDR3 nucleotides are TGCAGCGTTGAAGATCATGCGACTACCCCCTATGGCTACACCTTC.